This TCR beta chain came from a study of OX40 agonist ivuxolimab in advanced cancers. Overall study context: Patients were dosed with the agonistic anti-OX40 (CD134) antibody ivuxolimab. Checkpoint inhibitors had been given previously to around 38% of patients.

General observations from the study: Compared with others, partial responders at 0.1-3.0 mg/kg displayed clonal expansion among the lowest.

Here immunoSEQ multiplex PCR was the method, and the copy in TCRdb shows in-frame clones only, minus some. The data hold around 150,000 clones, with 93% observed a single time. As to this clone: The target antigen is unknown.

Germline values: CDR1 SGDLS, CDR2 YYNGEE. Trimming stripped 0 bases from V and 7 bases from J, with 13 bases between. The CDR3 is made up of 15 amino acids. The sequence derives from an adult with an advanced solid tumor such as melanoma, head and neck, liver or kidney cancer. The chain links TRBV9 to TRBJ1-4; tentatively, D is TRBD1 (5 bases). The sequencing here drew on CD4+ or CD8+ T cells sorted from blood, taken in a trial of the OX40 agonist ivuxolimab. The CDR3 sequence is CASSVAGGRREKLFF. The CDR3 nucleotides are TGTGCCAGCAGCGTAGCGGGGGGAAGGCGTGAAAAACTGTTTTTT.